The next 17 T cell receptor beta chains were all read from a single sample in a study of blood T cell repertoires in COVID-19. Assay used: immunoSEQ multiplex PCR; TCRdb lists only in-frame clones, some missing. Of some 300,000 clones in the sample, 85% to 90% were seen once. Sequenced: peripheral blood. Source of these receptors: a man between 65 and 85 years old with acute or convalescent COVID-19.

Written as DNA, the CDR3 is TGCGCCAGCAGCAGGGAGGGGATTGGGGAGACCCAGTACTTC. It encodes CASSREGIGETQYF. The chain couples TRBV4-3 to TRBJ2-5, with 7 nucleotides matching TRBD2. CDR1 and CDR2 from the germline V gene are LGHNA and YSLEER. The V and J ends lost 5 bases and 5 bases, in that order; junction bases with no gene match: 8. The CDR3 spans 14 residues.

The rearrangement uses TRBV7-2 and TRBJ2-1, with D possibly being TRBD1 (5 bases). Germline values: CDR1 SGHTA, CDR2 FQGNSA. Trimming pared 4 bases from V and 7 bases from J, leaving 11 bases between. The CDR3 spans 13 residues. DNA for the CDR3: TGTGCCAGCAGCTACCGGGCAGGGAATGAGCAGTTCTTC. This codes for CASSYRAGNEQFF.

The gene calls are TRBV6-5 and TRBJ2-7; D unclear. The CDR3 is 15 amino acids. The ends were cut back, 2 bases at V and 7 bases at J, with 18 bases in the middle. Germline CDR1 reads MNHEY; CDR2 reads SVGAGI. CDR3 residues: CASSYMRPPLSEQYF. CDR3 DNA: TGTGCCAGCAGTTACATGAGGCCCCCGTTATCGGAGCAGTACTTC.

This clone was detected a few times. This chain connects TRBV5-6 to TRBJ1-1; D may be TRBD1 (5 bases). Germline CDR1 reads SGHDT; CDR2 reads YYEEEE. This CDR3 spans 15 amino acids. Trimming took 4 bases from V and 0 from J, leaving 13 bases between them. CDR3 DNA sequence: TGTGCCAGCAGCCCCCCGGGGGTCATGAACACTGAAGCTTTCTTT. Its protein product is CASSPPGVMNTEAFF.

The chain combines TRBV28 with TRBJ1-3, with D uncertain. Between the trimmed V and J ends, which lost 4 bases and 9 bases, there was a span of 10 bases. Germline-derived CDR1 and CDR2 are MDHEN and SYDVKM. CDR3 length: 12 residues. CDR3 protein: CASSSPEGTIYF. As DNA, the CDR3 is TGTGCCAGCAGTTCCCCCGAGGGCACCATATATTTT.

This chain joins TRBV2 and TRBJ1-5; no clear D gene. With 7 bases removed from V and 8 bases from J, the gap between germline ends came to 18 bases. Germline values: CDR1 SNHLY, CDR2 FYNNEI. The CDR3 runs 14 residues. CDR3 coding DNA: TGTGCCAGCAACCGAGGGATGCACATAGAGCCCCAGCATTTT. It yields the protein CASNRGMHIEPQHF.

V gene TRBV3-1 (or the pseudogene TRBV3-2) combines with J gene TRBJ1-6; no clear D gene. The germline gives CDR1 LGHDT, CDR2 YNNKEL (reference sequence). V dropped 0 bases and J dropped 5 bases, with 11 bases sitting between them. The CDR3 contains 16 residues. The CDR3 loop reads CASSQETTANNSPLHF. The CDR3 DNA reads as TGTGCCAGCAGCCAAGAAACAACAGCCAATAATTCACCCCTCCACTTT.

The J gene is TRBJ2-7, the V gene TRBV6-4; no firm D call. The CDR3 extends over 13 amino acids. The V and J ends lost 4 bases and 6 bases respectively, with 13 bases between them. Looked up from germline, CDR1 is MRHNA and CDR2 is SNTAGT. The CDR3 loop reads CASSVGPSGEQYF. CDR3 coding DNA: TGTGCCAGCAGTGTGGGCCCTTCTGGCGAGCAGTACTTC.

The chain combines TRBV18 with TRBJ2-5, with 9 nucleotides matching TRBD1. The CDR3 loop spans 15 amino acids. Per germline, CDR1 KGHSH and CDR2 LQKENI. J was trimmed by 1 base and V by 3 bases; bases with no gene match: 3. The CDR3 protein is CASSPPDRGQETQYF. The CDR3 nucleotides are TGTGCCAGCTCACCTCCGGACAGGGGCCAAGAGACCCAGTACTTC.

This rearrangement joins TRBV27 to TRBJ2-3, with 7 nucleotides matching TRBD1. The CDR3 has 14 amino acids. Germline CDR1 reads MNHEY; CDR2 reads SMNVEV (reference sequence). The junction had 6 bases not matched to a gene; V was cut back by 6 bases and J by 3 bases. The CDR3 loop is CASRTGRGTDTQYF. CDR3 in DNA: TGTGCCAGCAGGACCGGCAGGGGGACAGATACGCAGTATTTT.

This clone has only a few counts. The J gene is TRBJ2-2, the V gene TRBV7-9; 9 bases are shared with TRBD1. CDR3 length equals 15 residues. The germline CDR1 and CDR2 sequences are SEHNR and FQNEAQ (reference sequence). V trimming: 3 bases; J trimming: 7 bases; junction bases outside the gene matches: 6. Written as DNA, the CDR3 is TGTGCCAGCAGCTTGGGACAGGGAGGTAACGGGGAGCTGTTTTTT. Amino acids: CASSLGQGGNGELFF. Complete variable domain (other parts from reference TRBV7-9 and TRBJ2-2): DTGVSQNPRHKITKRGQNVTFRCDPISEHNRLYWYRQTLGQGPEFLTYFQNEAQLEKSRLLSDRFSAERPKGSFSTLEIQRTEQGDSAMYLCASSLGQGGNGELFFGEGSRLTVL.

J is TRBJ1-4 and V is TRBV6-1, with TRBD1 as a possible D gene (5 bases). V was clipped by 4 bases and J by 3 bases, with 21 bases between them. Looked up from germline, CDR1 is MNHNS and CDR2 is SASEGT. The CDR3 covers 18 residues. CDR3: CASSGQGGVALSNEKLFF. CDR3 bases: TGTGCCAGCAGTGGGCAGGGCGGGGTGGCACTTTCTAATGAAAAACTGTTTTTT.

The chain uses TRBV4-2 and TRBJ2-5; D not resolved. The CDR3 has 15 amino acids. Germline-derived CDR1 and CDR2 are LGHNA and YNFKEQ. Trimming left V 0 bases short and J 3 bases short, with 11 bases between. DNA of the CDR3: TGTGCCAGCAGCCAAGATATTAGCCGGGAAGAGACCCAGTACTTC. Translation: CASSQDISREETQYF.

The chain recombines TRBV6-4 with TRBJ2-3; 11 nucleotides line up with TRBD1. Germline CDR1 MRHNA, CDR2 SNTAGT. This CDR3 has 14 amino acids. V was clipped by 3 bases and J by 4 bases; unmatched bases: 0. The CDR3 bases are TGTGCCAGCAGTGAGGGACAGGGGGCAGATACGCAGTATTTT. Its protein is CASSEGQGADTQYF.

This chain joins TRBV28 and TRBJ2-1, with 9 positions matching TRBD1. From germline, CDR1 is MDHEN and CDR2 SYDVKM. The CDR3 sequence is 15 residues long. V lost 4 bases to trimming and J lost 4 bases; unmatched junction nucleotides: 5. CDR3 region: CASSYLGQGYNEQFF. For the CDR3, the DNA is TGTGCCAGCAGTTATCTAGGACAGGGGTACAATGAGCAGTTCTTC.

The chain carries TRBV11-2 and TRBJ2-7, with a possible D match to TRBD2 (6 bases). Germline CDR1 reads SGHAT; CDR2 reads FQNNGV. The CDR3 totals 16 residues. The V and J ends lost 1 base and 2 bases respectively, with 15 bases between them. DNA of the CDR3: TGTGCCAGCAGCTTAGGGGGGGTCAGGGACCCCTACGAGCAGTACTTC. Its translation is CASSLGGVRDPYEQYF.

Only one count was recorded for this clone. The CDR3 DNA reads as TGTGCCAGCAGTTTGGGCCGTAAGGTTCGTGTCTCCTACAATGAGCAGTTCTTC. Translation: CASSLGRKVRVSYNEQFF. The J gene is TRBJ2-1, the V gene TRBV28, with D uncertain. Germline CDR1 reads MDHEN; CDR2 reads SYDVKM. The CDR3 covers 18 residues. Trimming shortened V by 3 bases and J by 0 bases, and 18 bases separated the two germline ends.